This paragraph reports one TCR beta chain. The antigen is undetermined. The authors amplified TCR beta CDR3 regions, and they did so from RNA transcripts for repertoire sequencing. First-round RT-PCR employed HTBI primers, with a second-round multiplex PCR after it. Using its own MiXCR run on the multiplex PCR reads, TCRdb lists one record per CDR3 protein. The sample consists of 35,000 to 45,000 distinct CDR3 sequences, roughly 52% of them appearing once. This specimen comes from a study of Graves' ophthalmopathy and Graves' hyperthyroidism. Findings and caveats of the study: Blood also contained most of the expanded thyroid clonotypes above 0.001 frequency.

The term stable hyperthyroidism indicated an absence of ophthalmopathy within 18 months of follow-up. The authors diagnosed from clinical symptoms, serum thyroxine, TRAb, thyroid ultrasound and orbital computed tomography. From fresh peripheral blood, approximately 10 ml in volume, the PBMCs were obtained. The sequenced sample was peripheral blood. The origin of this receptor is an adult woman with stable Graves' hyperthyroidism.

This chain's CDR3 is CASSGQGGRQPQHF. DNA for the CDR3: TGTGCCAGCAGTGGACAGGGGGGTCGTCAGCCCCAGCATTTT. The chain links TRBV6-1 to TRBJ1-5; TRBD1 matches at 9 bases. Germline CDR1 and CDR2: MNHNS and SASEGT. V was clipped by 4 bases and J by 6 bases; unmatched bases: 4. The CDR3 has 14 residues.